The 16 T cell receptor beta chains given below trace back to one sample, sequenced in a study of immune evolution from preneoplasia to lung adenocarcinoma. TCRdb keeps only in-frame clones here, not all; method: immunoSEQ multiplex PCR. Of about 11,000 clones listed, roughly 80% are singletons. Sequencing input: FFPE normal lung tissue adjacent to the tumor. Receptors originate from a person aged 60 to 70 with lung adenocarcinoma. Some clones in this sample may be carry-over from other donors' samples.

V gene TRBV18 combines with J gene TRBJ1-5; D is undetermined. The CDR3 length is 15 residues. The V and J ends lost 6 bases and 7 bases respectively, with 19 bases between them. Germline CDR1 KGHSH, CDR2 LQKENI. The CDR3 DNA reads TGTGCCAGCTCCAGCGACACTGGGGTAAGCCAGCCCCAGCATTTT. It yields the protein CASSSDTGVSQPQHF.

CDR3 region: CASSREQGSVTGELFF. CDR3 in DNA: TGTGCCAGCTCACGGGAACAGGGCAGCGTCACCGGGGAGCTGTTTTTT. The chain carries TRBV18 and TRBJ2-2; TRBD1 might be the D (6 bases). Germline V gives CDR1 KGHSH, CDR2 LQKENI. V was pared by 4 bases and J by 4 bases, with 16 bases between. The CDR3 length is 16 residues. Variable domain in full (rest from reference TRBV18 and TRBJ2-2): NAGVMQNPRHLVRRRGQEARLRCSPMKGHSHVYWYRQLPEEGLKFMVYLQKENIIDESGMPKERFSAEFPKEGPSILRIQQVVRGDSAAYFCASSREQGSVTGELFFGEGSRLTVL.

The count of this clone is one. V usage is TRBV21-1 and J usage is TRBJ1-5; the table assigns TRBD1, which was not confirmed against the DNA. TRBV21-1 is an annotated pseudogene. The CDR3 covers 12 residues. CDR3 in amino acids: CASSYRAQPQHF. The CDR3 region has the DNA TGTGCCAGCAGTTACAGGGCTCAGCCCCAGCATTTT.

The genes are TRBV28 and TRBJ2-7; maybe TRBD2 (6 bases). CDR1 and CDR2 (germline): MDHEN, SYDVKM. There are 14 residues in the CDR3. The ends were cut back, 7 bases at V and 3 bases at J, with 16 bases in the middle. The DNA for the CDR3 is TGTGCCAGCAAATCGGGAGCGATCCTCTACGAGCAGTACTTC. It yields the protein CASKSGAILYEQYF.

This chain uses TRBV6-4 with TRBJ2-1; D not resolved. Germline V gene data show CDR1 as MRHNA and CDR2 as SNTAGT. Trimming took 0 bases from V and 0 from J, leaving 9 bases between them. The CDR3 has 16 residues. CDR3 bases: TGTGCCAGCAGTGACTCGTCAGCTGGCTCCTACAATGAGCAGTTCTTC. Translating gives CASSDSSAGSYNEQFF.

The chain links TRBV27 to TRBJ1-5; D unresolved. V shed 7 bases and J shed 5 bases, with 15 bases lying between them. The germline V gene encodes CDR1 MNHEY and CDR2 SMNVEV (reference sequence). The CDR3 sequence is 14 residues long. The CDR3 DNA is TGTGCCAGCACGGGCGACCCAAACTATCAGCCCCAGCATTTT. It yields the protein CASTGDPNYQPQHF.

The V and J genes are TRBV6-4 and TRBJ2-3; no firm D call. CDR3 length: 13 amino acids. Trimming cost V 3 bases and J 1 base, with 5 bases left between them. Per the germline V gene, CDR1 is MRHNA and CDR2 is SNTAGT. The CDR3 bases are TGTGCCAGCAGTGAGACGGGCACAGATACGCAGTATTTT. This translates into CASSETGTDTQYF.

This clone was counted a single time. The CDR3, as DNA: TGTGCCATCAGTGACCCATCGGGGGGCCAGGGCTACACCTTC. Translated, it gives CAISDPSGGQGYTF. This chain joins TRBV10-3 and TRBJ1-2, with a tentative D call TRBD1 (6 bases). Trimming took off 3 bases at V and 8 bases at J, with 16 bases between the two ends. CDR1 ENHRY and CDR2 SYGVKD come from the germline V gene. The CDR3 spans 14 residues.

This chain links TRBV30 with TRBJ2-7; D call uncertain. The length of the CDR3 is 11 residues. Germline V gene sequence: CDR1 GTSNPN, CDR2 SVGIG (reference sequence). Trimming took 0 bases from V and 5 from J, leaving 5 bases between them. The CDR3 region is CAWSVQNEQYF. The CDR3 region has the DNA TGTGCCTGGAGTGTCCAAAACGAGCAGTACTTC.

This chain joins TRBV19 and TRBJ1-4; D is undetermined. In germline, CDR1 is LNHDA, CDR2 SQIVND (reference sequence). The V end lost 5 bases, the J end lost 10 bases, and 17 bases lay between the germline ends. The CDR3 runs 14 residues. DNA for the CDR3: TGTGCCAGTAGTCTACAAACCGGCCAGGCAAAACTGTTTTTT. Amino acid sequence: CASSLQTGQAKLFF.

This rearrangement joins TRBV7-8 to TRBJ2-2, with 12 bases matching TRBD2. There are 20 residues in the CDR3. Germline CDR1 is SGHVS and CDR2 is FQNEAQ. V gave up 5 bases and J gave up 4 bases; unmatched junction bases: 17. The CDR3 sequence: CASSPFFLELAGGPTGELFF. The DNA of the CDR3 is TGTGCCAGCAGCCCCTTTTTTTTAGAACTAGCGGGAGGCCCCACCGGGGAGCTGTTTTTT.

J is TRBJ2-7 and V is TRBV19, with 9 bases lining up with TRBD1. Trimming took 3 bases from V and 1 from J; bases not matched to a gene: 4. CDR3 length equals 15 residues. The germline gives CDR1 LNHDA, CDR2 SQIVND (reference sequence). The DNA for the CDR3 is TGTGCCAGTAGTATCGGCGGGACAGGGTCCTACGAGCAGTACTTC. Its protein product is CASSIGGTGSYEQYF.

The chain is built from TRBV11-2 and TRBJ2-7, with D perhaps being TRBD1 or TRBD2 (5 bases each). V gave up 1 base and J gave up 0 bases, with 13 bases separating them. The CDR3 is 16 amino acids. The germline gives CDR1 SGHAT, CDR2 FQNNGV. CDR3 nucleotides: TGTGCCAGCAGCTTAGGCCATGGGGGAAGCTCCTACGAGCAGTACTTC. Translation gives CASSLGHGGSSYEQYF.

CDR3 protein: CAGARKSQYGYTF. Written as DNA, the CDR3 is TGTGCCGGCGCCCGTAAAAGCCAGTATGGCTACACCTTC. This chain links TRBV30 with TRBJ1-2; D ambiguous. The CDR3 loop spans 13 amino acids. Germline V gives CDR1 GTSNPN, CDR2 SVGIG (reference sequence). The V and J ends lost 8 bases and 5 bases respectively, with 18 bases between them.

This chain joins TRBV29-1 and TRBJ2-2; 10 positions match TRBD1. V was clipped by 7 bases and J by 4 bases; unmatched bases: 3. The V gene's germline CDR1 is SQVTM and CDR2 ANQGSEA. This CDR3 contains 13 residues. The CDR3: CSADRGSTGELFF. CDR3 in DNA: TGCAGCGCGGACAGGGGGAGCACCGGGGAGCTGTTTTTT.

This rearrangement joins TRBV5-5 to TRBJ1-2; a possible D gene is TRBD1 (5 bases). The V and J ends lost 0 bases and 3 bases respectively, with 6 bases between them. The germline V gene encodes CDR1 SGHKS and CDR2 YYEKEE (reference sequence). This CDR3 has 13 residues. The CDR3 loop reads CASSLEGDYGYTF. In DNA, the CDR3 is TGTGCCAGCAGCTTGGAAGGGGACTATGGCTACACCTTC.